This T cell receptor beta chain originates from a study of human T cells and chemical hapten exposure. Germline loops: CDR1 MNHNS, CDR2 SASEGT. V lost 6 bases and J lost 2, with 16 bases in between. This CDR3 has 15 residues. Noted time point: pre-sensitization, week 0. Regarding treatment: therapeutic diphenylcyclopropenone sensitization with weekly scalp DPC. TCRdb re-called the RACE reads through MiXCR, storing one row per CDR3 protein. In the table there are a few hundred thousand distinct CDR3 sequences, about 9.4% of which are singletons. This clonotype was sampled from a middle-aged woman with alopecia areata. Some clones in this sample may be carry-over from other donors' samples. The source was whole blood, collected in connection with sensitization to the hapten diphenylcyclopropenone (DPC). The gene calls are TRBV6-1 and TRBJ1-2; maybe TRBD1 (5 bases). The CDR3 protein is CASRHSPGGNYGYTF. The CDR3 DNA sequence: TGTGCCAGCAGGCACTCACCTGGGGGGAACTATGGCTACACCTTC.